This T cell receptor beta chain derives from a study of immune evolution from preneoplasia to lung adenocarcinoma. On the study more broadly: HLA loss of heterozygosity: under 7.5% AIS, about 15% MIA, about 30% ADC, none AAH. The study, taken as a whole, reports: Normal lung had the highest top T cell clone frequencies.

As regards this clone: No antigen is known for it.

V shed 5 bases and J 2 bases; nucleotides not matched to a gene: 6. This CDR3 contains 15 residues. From germline, CDR1 is SGHTA and CDR2 FQGTGA. Profiled with immunoSEQ multiplex PCR; TCRdb holds only in-frame clones, not every one. The table shows 9,500 to 14,000 clones, with over 70% occurring only once. The sequence was collected from a person aged 60 to 85 with lung adenocarcinoma. Sequenced: FFPE minimally invasive lung adenocarcinoma tissue. The chain carries TRBV7-3 and TRBJ2-1; 7 nucleotides align to TRBD2. This chain's CDR3 is CASSRTGTTYNEQFF. CDR3 nucleotides: TGTGCCAGCAGCCGGACCGGGACTACCTACAATGAGCAGTTCTTC.